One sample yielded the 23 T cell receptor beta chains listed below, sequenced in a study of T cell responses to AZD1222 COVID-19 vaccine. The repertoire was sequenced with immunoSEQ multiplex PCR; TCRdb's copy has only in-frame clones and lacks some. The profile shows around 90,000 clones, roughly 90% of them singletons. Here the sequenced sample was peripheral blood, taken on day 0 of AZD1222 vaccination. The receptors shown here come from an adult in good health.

In DNA form, the CDR3 reads TGCGCCAGCAGCCAACGCCAGGGGGACGGGACCCAGTACTTC. Translating gives CASSQRQGDGTQYF. This chain uses TRBV4-1 with TRBJ2-5; 7 bases align to TRBD1. The V gene's germline CDR1 is MGHRA and CDR2 YSYEKL. The CDR3 runs 14 residues. The V gene end was trimmed by 2 bases and the J gene end by 7 bases; junction bases not matched to a gene: 7.

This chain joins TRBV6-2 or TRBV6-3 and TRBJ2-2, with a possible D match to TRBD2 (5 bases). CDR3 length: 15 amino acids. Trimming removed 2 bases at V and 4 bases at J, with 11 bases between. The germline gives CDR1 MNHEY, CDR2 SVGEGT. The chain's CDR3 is CASSYEGAVTGELFF. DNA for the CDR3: TGTGCCAGCAGTTACGAGGGCGCGGTCACCGGGGAGCTGTTTTTT.

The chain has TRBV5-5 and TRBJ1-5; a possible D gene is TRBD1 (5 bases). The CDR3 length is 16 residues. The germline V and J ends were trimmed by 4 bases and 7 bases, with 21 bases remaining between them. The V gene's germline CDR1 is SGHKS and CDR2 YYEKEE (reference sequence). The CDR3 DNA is TGTGCCAGCAGCGACCGCGACAGAGGCATAAGGCAGCCCCAGCATTTT. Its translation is CASSDRDRGIRQPQHF.

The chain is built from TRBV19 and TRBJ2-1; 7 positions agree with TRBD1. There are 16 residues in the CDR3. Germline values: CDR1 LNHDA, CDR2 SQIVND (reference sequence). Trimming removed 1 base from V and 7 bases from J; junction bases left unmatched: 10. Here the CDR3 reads CASSIVTGQAVNEQFF. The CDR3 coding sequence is TGTGCCAGTAGTATAGTTACCGGACAGGCCGTTAATGAGCAGTTCTTC.

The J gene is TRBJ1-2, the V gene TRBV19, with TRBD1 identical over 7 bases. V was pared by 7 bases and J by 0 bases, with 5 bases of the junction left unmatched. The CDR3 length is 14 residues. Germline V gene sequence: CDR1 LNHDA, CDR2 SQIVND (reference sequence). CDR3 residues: CASTEGAANYGYTF. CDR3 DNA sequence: TGTGCCAGTACCGAGGGGGCAGCTAACTATGGCTACACCTTC. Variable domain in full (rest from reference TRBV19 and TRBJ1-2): DGGITQSPKYLFRKEGQNVTLSCEQNLNHDAMYWYRQDPGQGLRLIYYSQIVNDFQKGDIAEGYSVSREKKESFPLTVTSAQKNPTAFYLCASTEGAANYGYTFGSGTRLTVV.

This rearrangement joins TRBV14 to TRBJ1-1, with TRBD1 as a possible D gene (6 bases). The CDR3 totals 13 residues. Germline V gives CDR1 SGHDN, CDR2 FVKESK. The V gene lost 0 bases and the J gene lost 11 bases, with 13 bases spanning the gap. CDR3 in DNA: TGTGCCAGCAGCCAAGAAGAAACAGGGCCGGCTTTCTTT. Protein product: CASSQEETGPAFF.

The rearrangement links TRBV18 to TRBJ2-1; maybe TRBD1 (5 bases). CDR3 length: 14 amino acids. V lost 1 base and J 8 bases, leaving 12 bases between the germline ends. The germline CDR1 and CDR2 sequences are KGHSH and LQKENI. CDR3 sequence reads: CASSPRSQGDEQFF. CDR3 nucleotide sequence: TGTGCCAGCTCACCACGATCCCAAGGGGATGAGCAGTTCTTC.

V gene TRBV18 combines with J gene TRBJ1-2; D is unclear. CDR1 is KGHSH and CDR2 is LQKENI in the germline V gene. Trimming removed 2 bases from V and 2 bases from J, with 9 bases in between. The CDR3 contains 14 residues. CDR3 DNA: TGTGCCAGCTCACCATCGTCGGGCAACTATGGCTACACCTTC. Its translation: CASSPSSGNYGYTF.

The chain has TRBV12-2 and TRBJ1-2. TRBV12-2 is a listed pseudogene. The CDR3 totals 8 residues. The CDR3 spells CASRLGTF. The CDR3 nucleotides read TGTGCAAGTCGCTTAGGCACCTTC.

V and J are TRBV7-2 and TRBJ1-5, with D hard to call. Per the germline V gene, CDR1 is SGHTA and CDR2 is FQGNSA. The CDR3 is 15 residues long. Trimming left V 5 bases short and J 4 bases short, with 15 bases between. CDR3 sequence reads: CASSLTAVRNQPQHF. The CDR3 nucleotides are TGTGCCAGCAGCCTTACAGCAGTACGGAATCAGCCCCAGCATTTT. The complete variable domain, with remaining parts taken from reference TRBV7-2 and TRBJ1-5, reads GAGVSQSPSNKVTEKGKDVELRCDPISGHTALYWYRQSLGQGLEFLIYFQGNSAPDKSGLPSDRFSAERTGGSVSTLTIQRTQQEDSAVYLCASSLTAVRNQPQHFGDGTRLSIL.

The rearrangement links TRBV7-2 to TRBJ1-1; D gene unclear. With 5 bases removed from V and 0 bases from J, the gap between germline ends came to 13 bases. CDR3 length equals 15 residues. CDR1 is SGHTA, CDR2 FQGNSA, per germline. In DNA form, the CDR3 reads TGTGCCAGCAGCCCACCGGGGAGGTTGAACACTGAAGCTTTCTTT. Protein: CASSPPGRLNTEAFF.

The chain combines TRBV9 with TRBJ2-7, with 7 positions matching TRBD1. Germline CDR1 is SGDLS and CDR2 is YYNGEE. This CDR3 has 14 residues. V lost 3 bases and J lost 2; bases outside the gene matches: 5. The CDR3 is CASSEAGQAYEQYF. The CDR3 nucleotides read TGTGCCAGCAGCGAGGCCGGACAGGCCTACGAGCAGTACTTC.

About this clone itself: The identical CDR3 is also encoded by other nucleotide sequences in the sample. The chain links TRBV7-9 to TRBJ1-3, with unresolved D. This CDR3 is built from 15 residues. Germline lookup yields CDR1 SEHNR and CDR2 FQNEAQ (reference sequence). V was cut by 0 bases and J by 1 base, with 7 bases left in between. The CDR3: CASSLALGSGNTIYF. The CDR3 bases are TGTGCCAGCAGCTTAGCGCTGGGGTCTGGAAACACCATATATTTT. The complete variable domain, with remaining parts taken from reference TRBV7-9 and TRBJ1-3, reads DTGVSQNPRHKITKRGQNVTFRCDPISEHNRLYWYRQTLGQGPEFLTYFQNEAQLEKSRLLSDRFSAERPKGSFSTLEIQRTEQGDSAMYLCASSLALGSGNTIYFGEGSWLTVV.

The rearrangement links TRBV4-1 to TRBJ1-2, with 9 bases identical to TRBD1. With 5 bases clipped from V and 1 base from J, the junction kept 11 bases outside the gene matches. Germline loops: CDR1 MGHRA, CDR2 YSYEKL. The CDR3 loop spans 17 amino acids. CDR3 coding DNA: TGCGCCAGCAGCGTACCGGGACAGGGTAGTTTTAACTATGGCTACACCTTC. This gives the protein CASSVPGQGSFNYGYTF.

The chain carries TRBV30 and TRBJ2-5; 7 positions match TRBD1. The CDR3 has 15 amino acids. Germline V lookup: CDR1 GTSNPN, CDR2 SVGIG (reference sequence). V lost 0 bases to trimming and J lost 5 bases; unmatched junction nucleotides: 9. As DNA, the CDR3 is TGTGCCTGGAGTGTACGAGGGACAGCCGGTGAGACCCAGTACTTC. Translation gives CAWSVRGTAGETQYF.

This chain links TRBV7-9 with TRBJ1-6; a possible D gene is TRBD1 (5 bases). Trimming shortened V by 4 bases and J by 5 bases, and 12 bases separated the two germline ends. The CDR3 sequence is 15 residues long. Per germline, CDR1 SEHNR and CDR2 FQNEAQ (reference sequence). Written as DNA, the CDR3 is TGTGCCAGCAGCTCCGTCGGACAAAATAATTCACCCCTCCACTTT. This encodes CASSSVGQNNSPLHF.

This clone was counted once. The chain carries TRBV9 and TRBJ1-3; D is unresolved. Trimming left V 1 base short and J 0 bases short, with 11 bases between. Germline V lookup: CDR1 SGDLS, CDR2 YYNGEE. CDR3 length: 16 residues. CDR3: CASSVRGVASGNTIYF. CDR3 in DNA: TGTGCCAGCAGCGTACGGGGAGTAGCCTCTGGAAACACCATATATTTT.

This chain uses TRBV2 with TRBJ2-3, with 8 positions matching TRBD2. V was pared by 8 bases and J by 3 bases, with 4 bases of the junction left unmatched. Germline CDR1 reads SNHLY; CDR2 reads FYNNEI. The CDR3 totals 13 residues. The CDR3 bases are TGTGCCAGCGTTTCGGGGGGGACAGATACGCAGTATTTT. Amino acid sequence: CASVSGGTDTQYF.

The CDR3: CASSFRTGGTYEQYF. DNA of the CDR3: TGTGCCAGCAGCTTTCGGACAGGTGGAACCTACGAGCAGTACTTC. This chain connects TRBV5-6 to TRBJ2-7, with 7 bases lining up with TRBD1. The CDR3 length is 15 residues. Per the germline V gene, CDR1 is SGHDT and CDR2 is YYEEEE. V lost 2 bases to trimming and J lost 2 bases; unmatched junction nucleotides: 7.

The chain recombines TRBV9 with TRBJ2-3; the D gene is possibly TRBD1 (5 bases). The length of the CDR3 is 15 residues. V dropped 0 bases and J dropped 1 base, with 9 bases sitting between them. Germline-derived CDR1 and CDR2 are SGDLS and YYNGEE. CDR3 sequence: CASSVVGAGTDTQYF. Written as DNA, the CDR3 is TGTGCCAGCAGCGTAGTTGGGGCCGGCACAGATACGCAGTATTTT.

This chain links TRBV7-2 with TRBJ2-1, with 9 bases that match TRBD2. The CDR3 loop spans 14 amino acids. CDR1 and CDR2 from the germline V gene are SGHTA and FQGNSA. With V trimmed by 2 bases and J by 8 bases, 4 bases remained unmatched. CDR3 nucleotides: TGTGCCAGCAGCTTACAAGCGGGGGGCCATGAGCAGTTCTTC. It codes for CASSLQAGGHEQFF.

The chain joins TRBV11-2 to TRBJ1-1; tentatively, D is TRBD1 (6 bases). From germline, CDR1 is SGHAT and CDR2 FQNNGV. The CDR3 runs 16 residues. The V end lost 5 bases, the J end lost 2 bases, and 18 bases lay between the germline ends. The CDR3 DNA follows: TGTGCCAGCAGCCCAAGATGGGGGGGCATTAACACTGAAGCTTTCTTT. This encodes CASSPRWGGINTEAFF.

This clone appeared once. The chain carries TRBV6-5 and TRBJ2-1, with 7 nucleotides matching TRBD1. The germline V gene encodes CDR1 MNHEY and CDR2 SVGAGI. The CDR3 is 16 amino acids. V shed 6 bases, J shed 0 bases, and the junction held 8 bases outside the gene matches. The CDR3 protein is CASSYRGDGSYNEQFF. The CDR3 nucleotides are TGTGCCAGCAGCTACAGGGGTGACGGCTCCTACAATGAGCAGTTCTTC.